This passage covers 18 T cell receptor beta chains from one sample sequenced in a study of T cell responses to AZD1222 COVID-19 vaccine (dated by TCRdb to the early 2020s). Library generation was performed with the immunoSEQ multiplex PCR assay. This is the immuneACCESS table as TCRdb keeps it, with only in-frame sequences that have V and J called. A part of the clones is gone; compared with another copy, unresolved V genes explain less than half, and the rest is unexplained. This sample has about 150,000 clones in its table, and 87% of those were observed once. The ten biggest clones cover about 9% of the sample. The time point label, as the study defines it: about 28 days (+/-7) after the second vaccine dose. This sample comprised peripheral blood, obtained 28 days after the second AZD1222 dose. Source of these receptors: an adult who received the AZD1222 COVID-19 vaccine.

This chain uses TRBV7-2 with TRBJ1-2; D remains ambiguous. Germline loops: CDR1 SGHTA, CDR2 FQGNSA. The CDR3 totals 13 residues. Trimming left V 2 bases short and J 3 bases short, with 7 bases between. CDR3 sequence reads: CASSLSGDYGYTF. Here the CDR3 DNA reads TGTGCCAGCAGCTTATCGGGAGACTATGGCTACACCTTC. The full variable domain, in which reference TRBV7-2 and TRBJ1-2 provide the parts outside the CDR3, is GAGVSQSPSNKVTEKGKDVELRCDPISGHTALYWYRQSLGQGLEFLIYFQGNSAPDKSGLPSDRFSAERTGGSVSTLTIQRTQQEDSAVYLCASSLSGDYGYTFGSGTRLTVV.

The V and J genes are TRBV28 and TRBJ2-1, with 9 bases matching TRBD2. CDR3 length: 16 residues. Germline V gives CDR1 MDHEN, CDR2 SYDVKM. The ends lost 6 bases at V and 0 bases at J; junction bases unmatched: 6. CDR3 sequence reads: CASSSHSGSSYNEQFF. CDR3 nucleotide sequence: TGTGCCAGCAGCTCTCATAGCGGGAGCTCCTACAATGAGCAGTTCTTC. Using reference TRBV28 and TRBJ2-1 for the parts outside the CDR3, the full variable domain is DVKVTQSSRYLVKRTGEKVFLECVQDMDHENMFWYRQDPGLGLRLIYFSYDVKMKEKGDIPEGYSVSREKKERFSLILESASTNQTSMYLCASSSHSGSSYNEQFFGPGTRLTVL.

The J gene is TRBJ1-1, the V gene TRBV9; 7 positions match TRBD1. CDR3 length: 14 residues. The germline CDR1 and CDR2 sequences are SGDLS and YYNGEE. V was clipped by 4 bases and J by 4 bases; unmatched bases: 7. The CDR3 protein is CASSPRAGGTEAFF. CDR3 nucleotides: TGTGCCAGCAGCCCCCGCGCAGGGGGCACTGAAGCTTTCTTT.

The chain has TRBV7-9 and TRBJ2-3; weak D call: TRBD1 (5 bases). Per germline, CDR1 SEHNR and CDR2 FQNEAQ (reference sequence). Between the trimmed V and J ends, which lost 5 bases and 2 bases, there was a span of 14 bases. The CDR3 has 15 residues. Written as DNA, the CDR3 is TGTGCCAGCAGCGATAGACAGCGAGACACAGATACGCAGTATTTT. Translated, it gives CASSDRQRDTDTQYF. Based on the CDR3 plus reference TRBV7-9 and TRBJ2-3, the full variable domain is DTGVSQNPRHKITKRGQNVTFRCDPISEHNRLYWYRQTLGQGPEFLTYFQNEAQLEKSRLLSDRFSAERPKGSFSTLEIQRTEQGDSAMYLCASSDRQRDTDTQYFGPGTRLTVL.

This chain uses TRBV7-3 with TRBJ2-1; D is uncertain. This CDR3 comprises 14 residues. Germline CDR1 and CDR2: SGHTA and FQGTGA. Trimming stripped 1 base from V and 4 bases from J, with 8 bases between. The CDR3 DNA sequence: TGTGCCAGCAGCTTAATGATGGGTTACAATGAGCAGTTCTTC. The encoded protein is CASSLMMGYNEQFF.

The chain joins TRBV7-9 to TRBJ2-4; TRBD1 aligns across 7 bases. The CDR3 covers 14 residues. Germline values: CDR1 SEHNR, CDR2 FQNEAQ (reference sequence). V was clipped by 3 bases and J by 4 bases; unmatched bases: 3. This CDR3 is CASSLTGLKNIQYF. In DNA, the CDR3 is TGTGCCAGCAGCTTGACAGGGCTTAAAAACATTCAGTACTTC.

The V call is TRBV6-5, the J call TRBJ1-1, with a tentative D call TRBD1 (6 bases). The CDR3 extends over 14 amino acids. V dropped 7 bases and J dropped 6 bases, with 18 bases sitting between them. Germline values: CDR1 MNHEY, CDR2 SVGAGI. CDR3 DNA sequence: TGTGCCAGCACCTCACGAGGAGGGGGGGCTGAAGCTTTCTTT. It codes for CASTSRGGGAEAFF.

The chain combines TRBV15 with TRBJ1-2; no clear D gene. The CDR3 runs 13 residues. V was trimmed by 0 bases and J by 8 bases, leaving 10 bases between them. In germline, CDR1 is LNHNV, CDR2 YYDKDF (reference sequence). The CDR3 loop is CATSREQTWGYTF. CDR3 nucleotide sequence: TGTGCCACCAGCAGAGAACAAACCTGGGGCTACACCTTC.

The chain recombines TRBV2 with TRBJ2-7, with 11 bases that match TRBD1. V gave up 5 bases and J gave up 5 bases; unmatched junction bases: 8. CDR1 SNHLY and CDR2 FYNNEI come from the germline V gene. The CDR3 runs to 15 residues. CDR3 bases: TGTGCCAGCAGTCAGGACAGGGGGCGTCCGAACGAGCAGTACTTC. It yields the protein CASSQDRGRPNEQYF. Using reference TRBV2 and TRBJ2-7 for the parts outside the CDR3, the full variable domain is EPEVTQTPSHQVTQMGQEVILRCVPISNHLYFYWYRQILGQKVEFLVSFYNNEISEKSEIFDDQFSVERPDGSNFTLKIRSTKLEDSAMYFCASSQDRGRPNEQYFGPGTRLTVT.

CDR3 coding DNA: TGTGCCAGCAGTTTGGACGGGCTCGGAGCTTTCTTT. Translating gives CASSLDGLGAFF. The chain has TRBV28 and TRBJ1-1, with D unclear. The CDR3 is made up of 12 amino acids. Germline-derived CDR1 and CDR2 are MDHEN and SYDVKM. Trimming shortened V by 3 bases and J by 10 bases, and 12 bases separated the two germline ends. Full variable domain (rest looked up from reference TRBV28 and TRBJ1-1): DVKVTQSSRYLVKRTGEKVFLECVQDMDHENMFWYRQDPGLGLRLIYFSYDVKMKEKGDIPEGYSVSREKKERFSLILESASTNQTSMYLCASSLDGLGAFFGQGTRLTVV.

CDR3 in amino acids: CASNGERILAHEQYF. Written as DNA, the CDR3 is TGTGCCAGCAATGGAGAGCGCATCCTTGCCCACGAGCAGTACTTC. The chain combines TRBV2 with TRBJ2-7; D call uncertain. Trimming removed 7 bases from V and 5 bases from J, with 21 bases in between. This CDR3 has 15 amino acids. From germline, CDR1 is SNHLY and CDR2 FYNNEI.

V gene TRBV5-1 combines with J gene TRBJ2-7; 7 nucleotides agree with TRBD2. Germline CDR1 reads SGHRS; CDR2 reads YFSETQ. V trimming: 2 bases; J trimming: 6 bases; junction bases outside the gene matches: 11. The CDR3 consists of 15 residues. Here the CDR3 DNA reads TGCGCCAGCAGCTTCAGTGGGAGGGACGGGAGCGAGCAGTACTTC. Translating gives CASSFSGRDGSEQYF.

This chain uses TRBV14 with TRBJ1-3; 8 nucleotides match TRBD1. V lost 2 bases, J lost 3 bases, and 3 bases stayed unmatched. The germline CDR1 and CDR2 sequences are SGHDN and FVKESK. This CDR3 is built from 15 residues. CDR3 residues: CASSQPGGFGNTIYF. The DNA for the CDR3 is TGTGCCAGCAGCCAACCAGGGGGCTTTGGAAACACCATATATTTT.

The table lists this clone with a few counts. The chain combines TRBV19 with TRBJ1-2; D ambiguous. The germline V and J ends were trimmed by 3 bases and 6 bases, with 20 bases remaining between them. The CDR3 extends over 16 amino acids. CDR1 is LNHDA, CDR2 SQIVND, per germline (reference sequence). CDR3 amino acids: CASSIPTRSLLDGYTF. CDR3 in DNA: TGTGCCAGTAGTATTCCTACACGGAGTCTGCTGGATGGCTACACCTTC.

The genes are TRBV3-1 (or the pseudogene TRBV3-2) and TRBJ1-2, with TRBD1 as a possible D gene (5 bases). This CDR3 region has 16 residues. Germline V gives CDR1 LGHDT, CDR2 YNNKEL (reference sequence). V lost 2 bases to trimming and J lost 2 bases, with 15 bases between them. CDR3: CASSQQQAAINYGYTF. CDR3 in DNA: TGTGCCAGCAGCCAACAACAGGCAGCCATCAACTATGGCTACACCTTC.

This clone has just one count. This sequence joins TRBV3-1 (or the pseudogene TRBV3-2) and TRBJ1-5, with D maybe TRBD1 (5 bases). This CDR3 comprises 15 residues. V lost 5 bases and J lost 4, with 15 bases in between. Germline V gives CDR1 LGHDT, CDR2 YNNKEL (reference sequence). The CDR3 DNA follows: TGTGCCAGCAGCGCTGGGACGGGGACTAATCAGCCCCAGCATTTT. This sequence encodes CASSAGTGTNQPQHF.

V gene TRBV19 combines with J gene TRBJ2-1, with a weak D call TRBD2 (6 bases). The CDR3 has 16 amino acids. The V end was cut by 6 bases, the J end by 2 bases, with 17 bases between. Germline values: CDR1 LNHDA, CDR2 SQIVND (reference sequence). CDR3 region: CASSLQQAGAYNEQFF. The CDR3 DNA follows: TGTGCCAGTAGCCTTCAACAAGCGGGTGCCTACAATGAGCAGTTCTTC.

This chain joins TRBV24-1 and TRBJ2-5; 8 bases match TRBD1. V gave up 1 base and J gave up 4 bases; unmatched junction bases: 4. The CDR3 is 15 amino acids. CDR1 KGHDR and CDR2 SFDVKD come from the germline V gene. Here the CDR3 DNA reads TGTGCCACCAGTGATTTTCAGGGGGCCGGAGAGACCCAGTACTTC. Translated, it gives CATSDFQGAGETQYF.